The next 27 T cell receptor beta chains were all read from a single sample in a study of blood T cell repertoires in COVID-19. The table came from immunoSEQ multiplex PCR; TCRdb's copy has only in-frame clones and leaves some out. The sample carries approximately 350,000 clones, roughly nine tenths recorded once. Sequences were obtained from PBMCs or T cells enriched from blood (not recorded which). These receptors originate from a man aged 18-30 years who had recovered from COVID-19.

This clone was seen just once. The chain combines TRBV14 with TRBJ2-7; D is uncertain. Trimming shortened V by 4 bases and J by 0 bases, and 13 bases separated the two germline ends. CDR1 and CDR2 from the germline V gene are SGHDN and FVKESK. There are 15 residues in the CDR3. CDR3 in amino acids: CASSPRIASSYEQYF. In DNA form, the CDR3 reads TGTGCCAGCAGCCCCCGCATCGCCAGCTCCTACGAGCAGTACTTC.

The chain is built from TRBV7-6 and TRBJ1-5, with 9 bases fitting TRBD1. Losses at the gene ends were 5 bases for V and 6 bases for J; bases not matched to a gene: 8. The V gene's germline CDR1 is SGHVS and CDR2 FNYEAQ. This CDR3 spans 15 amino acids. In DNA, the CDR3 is TGTGCCAGCAGCCAGGGACAGGGCGGGAGTCAGCCCCAGCATTTT. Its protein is CASSQGQGGSQPQHF.

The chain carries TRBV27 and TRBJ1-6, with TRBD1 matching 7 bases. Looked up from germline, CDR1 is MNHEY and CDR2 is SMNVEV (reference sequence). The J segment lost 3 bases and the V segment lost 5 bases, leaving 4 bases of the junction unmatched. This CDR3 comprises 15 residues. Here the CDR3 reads CASSPQGGYNSPLHF. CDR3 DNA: TGTGCCAGCAGTCCCCAGGGGGGCTATAATTCACCCCTCCACTTT.

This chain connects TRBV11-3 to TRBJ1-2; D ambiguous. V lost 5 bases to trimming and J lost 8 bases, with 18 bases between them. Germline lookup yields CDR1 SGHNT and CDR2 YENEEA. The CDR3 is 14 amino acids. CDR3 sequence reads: CASSLWPNDTGYTF. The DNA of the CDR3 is TGTGCCAGCAGCCTATGGCCCAACGACACGGGCTACACCTTC.

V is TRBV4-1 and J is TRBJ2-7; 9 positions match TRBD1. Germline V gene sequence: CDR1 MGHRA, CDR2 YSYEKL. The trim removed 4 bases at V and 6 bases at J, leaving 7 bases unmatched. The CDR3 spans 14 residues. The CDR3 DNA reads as TGCGCCAGCAGCCGGGAGACAGGGGGTCGCGAGCAGTACTTC. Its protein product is CASSRETGGREQYF.

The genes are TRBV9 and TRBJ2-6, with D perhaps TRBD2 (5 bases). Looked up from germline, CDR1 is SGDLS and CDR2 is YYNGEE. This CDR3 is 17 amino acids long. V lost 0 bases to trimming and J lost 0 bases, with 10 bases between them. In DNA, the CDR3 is TGTGCCAGCAGCGTAGTGGCGGGCGGCTCTGGGGCCAACGTCCTGACTTTC. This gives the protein CASSVVAGGSGANVLTF.

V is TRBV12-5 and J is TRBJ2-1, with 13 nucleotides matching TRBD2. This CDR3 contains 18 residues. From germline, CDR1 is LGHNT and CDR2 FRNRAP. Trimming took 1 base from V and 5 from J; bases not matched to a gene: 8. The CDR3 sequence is CASGLDLLAGGIHNEQFF. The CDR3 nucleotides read TGTGCTAGTGGTTTGGACTTACTAGCGGGGGGGATCCACAATGAGCAGTTCTTC.

The CDR3 coding sequence is TGTGCCAGCAGCCATTACAGGGGGTCAAACCAAGAGACCCAGTACTTC. Translation: CASSHYRGSNQETQYF. V gene TRBV5-8 combines with J gene TRBJ2-5; 8 bases fit TRBD1. The germline V gene encodes CDR1 SGHTS and CDR2 YDEGEE. The length of the CDR3 is 16 residues. V was clipped by 4 bases and J by 0 bases; unmatched bases: 8.

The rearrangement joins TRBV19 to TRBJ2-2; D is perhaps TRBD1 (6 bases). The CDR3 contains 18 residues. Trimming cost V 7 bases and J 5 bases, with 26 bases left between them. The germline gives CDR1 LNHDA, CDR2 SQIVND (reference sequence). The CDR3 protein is CASTPSGQPSPKTGELFF. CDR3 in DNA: TGTGCCAGTACGCCTTCCGGACAGCCAAGCCCCAAGACCGGGGAGCTGTTTTTT.

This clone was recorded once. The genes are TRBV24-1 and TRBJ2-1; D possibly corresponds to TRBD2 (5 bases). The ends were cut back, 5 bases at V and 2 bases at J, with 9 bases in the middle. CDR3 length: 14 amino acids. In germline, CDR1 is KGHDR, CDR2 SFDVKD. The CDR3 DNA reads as TGTGCCACCAGTGGGGAGTATACCTACAATGAGCAGTTCTTC. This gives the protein CATSGEYTYNEQFF.

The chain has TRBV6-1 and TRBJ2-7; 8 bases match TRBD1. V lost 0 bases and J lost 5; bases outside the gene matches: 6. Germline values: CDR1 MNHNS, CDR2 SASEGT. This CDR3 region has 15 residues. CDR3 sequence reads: CASSEAYAGGNEQYF. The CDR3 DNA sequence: TGTGCCAGCAGTGAAGCGTACGCAGGGGGCAACGAGCAGTACTTC.

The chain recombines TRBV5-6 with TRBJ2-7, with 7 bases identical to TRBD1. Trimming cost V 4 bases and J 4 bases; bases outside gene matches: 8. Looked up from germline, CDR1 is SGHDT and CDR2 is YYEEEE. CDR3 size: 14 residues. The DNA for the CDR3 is TGTGCCAGCAGCACCGGACAGGAGCTATACGAGCAGTACTTC. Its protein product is CASSTGQELYEQYF.

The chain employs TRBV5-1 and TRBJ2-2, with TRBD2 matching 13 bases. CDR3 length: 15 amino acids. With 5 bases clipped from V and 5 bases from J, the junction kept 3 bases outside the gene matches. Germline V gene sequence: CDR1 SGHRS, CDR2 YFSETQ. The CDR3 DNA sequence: TGCGCCAGCAGTGGACTAGCGGGAGAGACCGGGGAGCTGTTTTTT. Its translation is CASSGLAGETGELFF.

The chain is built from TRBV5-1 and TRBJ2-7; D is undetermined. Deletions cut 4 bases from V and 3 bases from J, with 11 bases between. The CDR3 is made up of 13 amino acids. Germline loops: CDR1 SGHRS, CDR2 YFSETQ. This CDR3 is CASSLDGNYEQYF. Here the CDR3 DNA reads TGCGCCAGCAGCCTGGACGGTAACTACGAGCAGTACTTC. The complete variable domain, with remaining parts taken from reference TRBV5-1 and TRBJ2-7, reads KAGVTQTPRYLIKTRGQQVTLSCSPISGHRSVSWYQQTPGQGLQFLFEYFSETQRNKGNFPGRFSGRQFSNSRSEMNVSTLELGDSALYLCASSLDGNYEQYFGPGTRLTVT.

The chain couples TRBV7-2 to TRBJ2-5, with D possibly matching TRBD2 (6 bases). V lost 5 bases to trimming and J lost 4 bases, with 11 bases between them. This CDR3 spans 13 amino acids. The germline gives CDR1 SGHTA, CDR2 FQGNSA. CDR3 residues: CASSGGAGETQYF. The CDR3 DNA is TGTGCCAGCAGCGGCGGGGCGGGAGAGACCCAGTACTTC.

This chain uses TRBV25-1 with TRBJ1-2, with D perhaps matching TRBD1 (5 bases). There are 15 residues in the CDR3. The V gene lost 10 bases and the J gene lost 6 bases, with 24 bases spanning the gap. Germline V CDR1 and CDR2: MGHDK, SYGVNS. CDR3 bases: TGTGCCACCTCAAAAGGTCAGGGCCGGAAGGATGGCTACACCTTC. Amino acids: CATSKGQGRKDGYTF.

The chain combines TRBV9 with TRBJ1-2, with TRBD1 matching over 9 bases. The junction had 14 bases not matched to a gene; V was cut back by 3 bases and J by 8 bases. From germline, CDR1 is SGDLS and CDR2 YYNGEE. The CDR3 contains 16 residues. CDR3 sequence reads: CASSERPGTGFRGYTF. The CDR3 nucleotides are TGTGCCAGCAGCGAACGTCCCGGGACAGGGTTCAGGGGCTACACCTTC.

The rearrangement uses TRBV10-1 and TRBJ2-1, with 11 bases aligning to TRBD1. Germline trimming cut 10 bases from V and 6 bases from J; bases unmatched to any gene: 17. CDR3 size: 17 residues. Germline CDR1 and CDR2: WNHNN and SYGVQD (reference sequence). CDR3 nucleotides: TGCGCCACCGATATAATCAACCGGGACAGGGGGTCCAATGAGCAGTTCTTC. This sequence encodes CATDIINRDRGSNEQFF.

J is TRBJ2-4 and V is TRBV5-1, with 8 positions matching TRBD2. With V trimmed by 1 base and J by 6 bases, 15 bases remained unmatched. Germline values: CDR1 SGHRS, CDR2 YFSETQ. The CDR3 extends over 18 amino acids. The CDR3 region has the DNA TGCGCCAGCAGCTTGTGTTCCGGGAGGGCCTGTTGGCCAAACATTCAGTACTTC. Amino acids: CASSLCSGRACWPNIQYF.

DNA of the CDR3: TGCGCCAGCAGCCCCAGTCAGGGGAATGAAAAACTGTTTTTT. Encoded protein: CASSPSQGNEKLFF. The rearrangement joins TRBV4-1 to TRBJ1-4; weak D call: TRBD1 (6 bases). V lost 4 bases and J lost 5, with 11 bases in between. Germline lookup yields CDR1 MGHRA and CDR2 YSYEKL. The CDR3 length is 14 residues.

The CDR3 loop is CASSEAPSLQETQYF. The CDR3 DNA is TGTGCCAGCAGTGAAGCGCCCTCTCTACAAGAGACCCAGTACTTC. The V gene is TRBV2, the J gene TRBJ2-5; unclear D gene. CDR3 length: 15 residues. The V gene lost 0 bases and the J gene lost 2 bases, with 10 bases spanning the gap. The germline V gene encodes CDR1 SNHLY and CDR2 FYNNEI.

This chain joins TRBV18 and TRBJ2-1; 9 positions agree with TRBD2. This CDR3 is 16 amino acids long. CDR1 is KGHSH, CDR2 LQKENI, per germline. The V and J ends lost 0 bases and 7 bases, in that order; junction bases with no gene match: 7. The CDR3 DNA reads TGTGCCAGCTCACCACCGAGGGCGGGGGGGATTAATGAGCAGTTCTTC. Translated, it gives CASSPPRAGGINEQFF. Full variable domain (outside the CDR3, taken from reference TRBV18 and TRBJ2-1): NAGVMQNPRHLVRRRGQEARLRCSPMKGHSHVYWYRQLPEEGLKFMVYLQKENIIDESGMPKERFSAEFPKEGPSILRIQQVVRGDSAAYFCASSPPRAGGINEQFFGPGTRLTVL.

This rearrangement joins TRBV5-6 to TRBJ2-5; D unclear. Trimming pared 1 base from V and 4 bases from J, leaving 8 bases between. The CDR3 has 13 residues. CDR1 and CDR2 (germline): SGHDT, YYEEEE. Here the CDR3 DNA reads TGTGCCAGCAGCTTGTCGGCAGGAGAGACCCAGTACTTC. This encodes CASSLSAGETQYF.

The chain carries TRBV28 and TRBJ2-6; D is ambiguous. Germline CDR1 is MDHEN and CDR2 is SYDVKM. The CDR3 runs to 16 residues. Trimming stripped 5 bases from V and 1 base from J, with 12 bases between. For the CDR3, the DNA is TGTGCCAGCAGTCCGGCTACAGTTTCTGGGGCCAACGTCCTGACTTTC. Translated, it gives CASSPATVSGANVLTF.

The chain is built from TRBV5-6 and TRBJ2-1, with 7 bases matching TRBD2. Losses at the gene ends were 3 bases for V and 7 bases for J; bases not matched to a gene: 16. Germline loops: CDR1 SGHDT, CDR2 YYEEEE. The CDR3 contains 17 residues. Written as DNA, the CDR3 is TGTGCCAGCAGCTGGGAGTCACGGGGAGGGGTCTGGAATGAGCAGTTCTTC. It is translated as CASSWESRGGVWNEQFF.

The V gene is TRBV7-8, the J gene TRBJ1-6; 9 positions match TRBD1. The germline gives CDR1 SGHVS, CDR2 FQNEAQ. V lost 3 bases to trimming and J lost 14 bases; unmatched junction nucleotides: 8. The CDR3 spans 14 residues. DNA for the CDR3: TGTGCCAGCAGCTTTTCGGGACAGGGTTCGGCCCTCCACTTT. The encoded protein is CASSFSGQGSALHF.

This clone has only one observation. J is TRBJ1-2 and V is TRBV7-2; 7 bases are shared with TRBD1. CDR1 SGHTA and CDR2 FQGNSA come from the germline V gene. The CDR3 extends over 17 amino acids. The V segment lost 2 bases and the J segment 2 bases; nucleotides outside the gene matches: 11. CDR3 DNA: TGTGCCAGCAGCTTAAACCCTCCCAGGGGGGTAAACTATGGCTACACCTTC. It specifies CASSLNPPRGVNYGYTF.